Below, 8 T cell receptor beta chains from the same sample are listed, as sequenced in a study of cytomegalovirus exposure and HLA in healthy donors. Both 60 Vbeta primers and 13 Jbeta primers went into the PCR. Data came from immunoSEQ multiplex PCR; TCRdb stores just in-frame clones and leaves some out. The repertoire holds roughly 180,000 clones, with around 74% as singletons. Sequenced material: PBMCs. Every receptor here comes from a girl between 10 and 17 years old in good health and CMV-seropositive.

Note on this clone: Within the sample, other DNA sequences also encode this same CDR3. The rearrangement joins TRBV5-1 to TRBJ2-5, with 7 bases that match TRBD2. From germline, CDR1 is SGHRS and CDR2 YFSETQ. V lost 0 bases to trimming and J lost 2 bases; unmatched junction nucleotides: 1. This CDR3 region has 14 residues. The CDR3 reads CASSLGGGQETQYF. CDR3 in DNA: TGCGCCAGCAGCTTGGGGGGGGGACAAGAGACCCAGTACTTC.

The V call is TRBV7-8, the J call TRBJ2-7; tentatively, D is TRBD2 (6 bases). Trimming took off 0 bases at V and 0 bases at J, with 9 bases between the two ends. CDR3 length: 15 amino acids. Germline assignment: CDR1 SGHVS and CDR2 FQNEAQ. CDR3 in DNA: TGTGCCAGCAGCTTAGCGGGGGGACCCTCCTACGAGCAGTACTTC. It specifies CASSLAGGPSYEQYF.

CDR3 sequence reads: CASSLVRNGGMDTQYF. The DNA of the CDR3 is TGTGCCAGCAGCTTAGTTCGCAATGGGGGGATGGATACGCAGTATTTT. The chain recombines TRBV11-3 with TRBJ2-3, with D maybe TRBD2 (6 bases). There are 16 residues in the CDR3. Germline V gives CDR1 SGHNT, CDR2 YENEEA. Trimming removed 1 base from V and 6 bases from J, with 17 bases in between. The full variable domain, with the rest looked up from reference TRBV11-3 and TRBJ2-3, is EAGVVQSPRYKIIEKKQPVAFWCNPISGHNTLYWYLQNLGQGPELLIRYENEEAVDDSQLPKDRFSAERLKGVDSTLKIQPAELGDSAVYLCASSLVRNGGMDTQYFGPGTRLTVL.

CDR3 residues: CAISESSGSPLHF. The CDR3 nucleotides are TGTGCCATCAGTGAGTCGTCCGGTTCACCCCTCCACTTT. The rearrangement links TRBV10-3 to TRBJ1-6; D is uncertain. Germline CDR1 ENHRY, CDR2 SYGVKD. Deletions cut 0 bases from V and 9 bases from J, with 6 bases between. The CDR3 spans 13 residues.

The CDR3 spells CATSRATGAYEQYF. CDR3 DNA: TGTGCCACCAGCAGGGCAACAGGGGCCTACGAGCAGTACTTC. The chain joins TRBV15 to TRBJ2-7; TRBD1 matches 7 bases. Germline loops: CDR1 LNHNV, CDR2 YYDKDF (reference sequence). This CDR3 is 14 amino acids long. The trim removed 3 bases at V and 2 bases at J, leaving 4 bases unmatched. The variable domain in full, completed from reference TRBV15 and TRBJ2-7, reads DAMVIQNPRYQVTQFGKPVTLSCSQTLNHNVMYWYQQKSSQAPKLLFHYYDKDFNNEADTPDNFQSRRPNTSFCFLDIRSPGLGDTAMYLCATSRATGAYEQYFGPGTRLTVT.

V usage is TRBV19 and J usage is TRBJ2-5; D is possibly TRBD2 (6 bases). Germline V gives CDR1 LNHDA, CDR2 SQIVND (reference sequence). This CDR3 region has 11 residues. V lost 5 bases and J 9 bases, leaving 10 bases between the germline ends. The CDR3 here is CASSLGLSQYF. The CDR3, as DNA: TGTGCCAGTAGTCTGGGACTTTCCCAGTACTTC.

The chain uses TRBV27 and TRBJ2-1; TRBD1 matches 7 bases. CDR1 is MNHEY and CDR2 is SMNVEV in the germline V gene (reference sequence). The CDR3 has 14 residues. The ends lost 5 bases at V and 8 bases at J; junction bases unmatched: 9. CDR3 loop: CASSPRTGRHEQFF. DNA for the CDR3: TGTGCCAGCAGTCCCCGGACAGGTCGGCATGAGCAGTTCTTC.

The chain uses TRBV9 and TRBJ2-3, with D maybe TRBD1 (6 bases). Germline CDR1 is SGDLS and CDR2 is YYNGEE. The CDR3 totals 19 residues. The V end lost 3 bases, the J end lost 2 bases, and 25 bases lay between the germline ends. CDR3 loop: CASSAYRIRDTIYTDTQYF. For the CDR3, the DNA is TGTGCCAGCAGCGCGTACCGAATCCGGGACACCATTTACACAGATACGCAGTATTTT. Full variable domain (missing parts from reference TRBV9 and TRBJ2-3): DSGVTQTPKHLITATGQRVTLRCSPRSGDLSVYWYQQSLDQGLQFLIQYYNGEERAKGNILERFSAQQFPDLHSELNLSSLELGDSALYFCASSAYRIRDTIYTDTQYFGPGTRLTVL.